A single count supports the clone carrying this T cell receptor (beta chain). The method was immunoSEQ multiplex PCR; TCRdb's version includes in-frame clones alone and lacks a portion of them. The data contain over 800,000 clones, about 91% of them seen just once; the ten biggest clones take up more than 20%. Naive CD8 cells, CD45RO-negative and positively selected for CCR7, excluded terminally differentiated effector memory CD45RA+ cells. The sample comes from a study of shared clonotypes between healthy human individuals. The CDR3 has 15 amino acids. After removal of 3 bases from V and 3 bases from J, the junction contained 4 bases not matched to a gene. CDR1 is LNHDA, CDR2 SQIVND, per germline (reference sequence).

Material for sequencing was naive CD8+ T cells sorted from blood. The source of this sequence is a man younger than 40 in good health. This chain links TRBV19 with TRBJ2-1; 8 positions agree with TRBD2. The CDR3 DNA sequence: TGTGCCAGTAGTATTATAGCGGGAAACTACAATGAGCAGTTCTTC. It yields the protein CASSIIAGNYNEQFF.